The table lists the clone carrying this T cell receptor beta chain with a few counts. Its antigen remains unknown. The data were obtained in a study of CD8 T cells in ankylosing spondylitis. Broader study findings: Disease-linked clones proved CD8+ and comparatively uncommon in peripheral blood. What appeared characteristic of ankylosing spondylitis blood was a TCR beta motif of seven to nine highly homologous variants. Several of the motif variants were reported before in synovial fluid and blood from reactive arthritis.

TCRdb fed the 5' RACE reads into MiXCR, producing one record per CDR3 protein. The data hold 150,000 or so distinct CDR3 sequences, with around 32% observed a single time. This TCR derives from a male donor with ankylosing spondylitis. The sequencing input was synovial fluid, either unsorted or a sorted T cell fraction (not recorded which).

CDR3 bases: TGTGCCAGCAGCTTAGTCGTTAGTAGACTGGACAGGGCCTACGAGCAGTACTTC. Translation: CASSLVVSRLDRAYEQYF. This chain joins TRBV7-8 and TRBJ2-7; TRBD1 agrees at 8 bases. The ends lost 1 base at V and 2 bases at J; junction bases unmatched: 13. Germline lookup yields CDR1 SGHVS and CDR2 FQNEAQ. The CDR3 is 18 amino acids.